A selection of T cell receptor beta chains follows, all from one sample in a study of shared T cell receptors in the human thymus. Data came from immunoSEQ multiplex PCR; TCRdb stores just in-frame clones and leaves some out. Here the sample spans over 650,000 clones, roughly 86% being singletons. The data were also submitted as part of a second study, on human thymus T cells.

Sequenced material: thymocytes. The origin of the receptors is a boy under two years old with a congenital heart defect. Each CDR3 is given with its conserved first and last residue. The order of the fields is V gene, J gene, clone size, D gene, CDR3 DNA, CDR3 protein. A D gene is named only where the DNA matches it firmly. Only part of the rows carry a size: once, few, many, or a class if the clone is expanded.

TRBV19,TRBJ1-5,-,TRBD1,TGTGCCAGTACCCCCGTACATCGGACCGGGACAGGGTATAATCAGCCCCAGCATTTT,CASTPVHRTGTGYNQPQHF
TRBV28,TRBJ1-5,-,-,TGTGCCAGCAGCTCCCGCGGGGATAGCAATCAGCCCCAGCATTTT,CASSSRGDSNQPQHF
TRBV18,TRBJ1-1,once,TRBD1,TGTGCCAGCTCAGCGGCCGGGACAGGGAACACTGAAGCTTTCTTT,CASSAAGTGNTEAFF
TRBV20-1,TRBJ2-1,-,TRBD1,TGCAGTGCTAGGGGACAGGAGGAGTTCTTC,CSARGQEEFF
TRBV6-5,TRBJ1-1,-,TRBD1,TGTGCCAGCACGGCCGGGACAGGGAGGACTGAAGCTTTCTTT,CASTAGTGRTEAFF
TRBV5-1,TRBJ1-6,-,-,TGCGCCAGCTCCTCAGGGTCTCGACATAATTCACCCCTCCACTTT,CASSSGSRHNSPLHF
TRBV11-2,TRBJ2-7,-,-,TGTGCCAGCAGCTTAGACCGGGGAAGGTACGAGCAGTACTTC,CASSLDRGRYEQYF
TRBV10-3,TRBJ2-1,-,TRBD2,TGTGCCATCAGTGAGCACAGGACTAGCGGGGGGGGTCATGAGCAGTTCTTC,CAISEHRTSGGGHEQFF
TRBV5-1,TRBJ2-3,-,TRBD1,TGCGCCAGCAGCTCCCGGGACAGGGTGTCCACAGATACGCAGTATTTT,CASSSRDRVSTDTQYF
TRBV5-6,TRBJ2-1,-,TRBD2,TGTGCCAGCAGCTCGGACCTTAGCGGGGAGGCCGATGAGCAGTTCTTC,CASSSDLSGEADEQFF
TRBV5-1,TRBJ2-3,-,TRBD2,TGCGCCAGCAGTACTAGCGGCCAGTGCACAGATACGCAGTATTTT,CASSTSGQCTDTQYF
TRBV7-9,TRBJ2-2,-,-,TGTGCCAGCAGCTTAACCAGGGCGAACACCGGGGAGCTGTTTTTT,CASSLTRANTGELFF
TRBV5-1,TRBJ2-2,-,-,TGCGCCAGCAAGTTGGGCAAATCGAACACCGGGGAGCTGTTTTTT,CASKLGKSNTGELFF
TRBV10-3,TRBJ2-7,-,-,TGTGCCATCAGTGAGGATGTTAACAGGGCAGTTGAGCAGTACTTC,CAISEDVNRAVEQYF
TRBV6-5,TRBJ1-1,-,-,TGTGCCAGCAAGTACTTTGGGGGGGACACTGAAGCTTTCTTT,CASKYFGGDTEAFF
TRBV4-3,TRBJ2-7,-,-,TGCGCCAGCAGCCAAACTCGCAAGCGGACGAGCTCCTACGAGCAGTACTTC,CASSQTRKRTSSYEQYF
TRBV28,TRBJ1-5,-,-,TGTGCCAGCGGACAGCCCTGGCAGCCCCAGCATTTT,CASGQPWQPQHF
TRBV12-5,TRBJ2-2,-,TRBD1,TGTGCTAGTGGTCCCACACAGGGGGCGAACGGGGAGCTGTTTTTT,CASGPTQGANGELFF
TRBV7-2,TRBJ1-5,-,-,TGTGCCAGCAGCTCAGCCCCGGACTCCCTCTGGAGCAATCAGCCCCAGCATTTT,CASSSAPDSLWSNQPQHF
TRBV6-6,TRBJ1-1,-,TRBD1,TGTGCCACCCGAACAGGGGGGGACACTGAAGCTTTCTTT,CATRTGGDTEAFF
TRBV12-5,TRBJ2-1,-,-,TGTGCTAGTGGTTTGATCCCCCAGGTCTCCTACAATGAGCAGTTCTTC,CASGLIPQVSYNEQFF
TRBV19,TRBJ1-6,-,-,TGTGCCAGTCGGGAGGCGATCAATTCACCCCTCCACTTT,CASREAINSPLHF
TRBV27,TRBJ1-2,once,TRBD1,TGTGCCAGCAACCCCCACCACCGGGACAGGGGGCCTTATGGCTACACCTTC,CASNPHHRDRGPYGYTF
TRBV7-9,TRBJ2-7,-,TRBD1,TGTGCCAGCAGTAGTTTCCGGGACAGGGGCGTCTACTACGAGCAGTACTTC,CASSSFRDRGVYYEQYF
TRBV20-1,TRBJ1-1,-,-,TGCAGTGCTAGAGATCGTCGGCGGGGTTTCTTT,CSARDRRRGFF
TRBV4-3,TRBJ2-7,-,TRBD2,TGCGCCAGCAGCCAAGAGGGAACTAGCGGGAGCATCCGTCGACCCTACGAGCAGTACTTC,CASSQEGTSGSIRRPYEQYF
TRBV5-1,TRBJ2-4,-,TRBD1,TGCGCCAGCAGCTTGGCAGGGACAGGGGTTGGGGCCAAAAACATTCAGTACTTC,CASSLAGTGVGAKNIQYF
TRBV6-1,TRBJ2-7,once,-,TGTGCCAGCAGTGAAAGGAGCGGGTTGGATGAGAGTTCCTCCTACGAGCAGTACTTC,CASSERSGLDESSSYEQYF
TRBV7-9,TRBJ2-3,few,TRBD1,TGTGCCAGCAGCTTAGCGACAGGGTCAACAGATACGCAGTATTTT,CASSLATGSTDTQYF
TRBV6-6,TRBJ1-4,-,-,TGTGCCAGCAGTTACGGACAGCTGACCGATAATGAAAAACTGTTTTTT,CASSYGQLTDNEKLFF
TRBV27,TRBJ2-7,-,TRBD2,TGTGCCAGCAGTCTCTCTAGCGGGAGGCTTCACTACGAGCAGTACTTC,CASSLSSGRLHYEQYF
TRBV5-6,TRBJ2-7,once,TRBD2,TGTGCCAGCAGCTTGGCCCCGGGGGGGGCAGGATCCTACGAGCAGTACTTC,CASSLAPGGAGSYEQYF
TRBV5-4,TRBJ2-2,-,TRBD1,TGTGCCAGCAGCTTGGGCAGGGGGAAGACCGGGGAGCTGTTTTTT,CASSLGRGKTGELFF
TRBV9,TRBJ1-2,-,TRBD1,TGTGCCAGCAGCGAGGGGGCGAACTATGGCTACACCTTC,CASSEGANYGYTF
TRBV5-1,TRBJ2-1,-,TRBD2,TGCGCCAGCAGCTTGGCTACTAGCGGGGAGAACGGACGGTTCTTC,CASSLATSGENGRFF
TRBV2,TRBJ2-3,-,-,TGTGCCAGCAGGGAGCGGGGCACAGATACGCAGTATTTT,CASRERGTDTQYF
TRBV28,TRBJ1-1,-,-,TGTGCCAGCAGTCGCGTGCAGGGGATGAACACTGAAGCTTTCTTT,CASSRVQGMNTEAFF
TRBV4-1,TRBJ1-1,-,TRBD1,TGCGCCAGCAGCCAAGACTTTCATTTTAGGACAGGGGTTAACACTGAAGCTTTCTTT,CASSQDFHFRTGVNTEAFF
TRBV10-2,TRBJ2-1,-,TRBD2,TGCGCCAGCAGGGCTAGCGGGAGTGGGGCCTACAATGAGCAGTTCTTC,CASRASGSGAYNEQFF
TRBV28,TRBJ2-1,-,-,TGTGCCAGCAGTATGGACAGGCAGTTCTTC,CASSMDRQFF
TRBV7-2,TRBJ1-5,-,-,TGTGCCAGCAGCAGATTTACAGAAGCCGATACAAGCAATCAGCCCCAGCATTTT,CASSRFTEADTSNQPQHF
TRBV14,TRBJ2-7,-,TRBD2,TGTGCCAGCAGCCCTAGCGGAGCCAAATACGAGCAGTACTTC,CASSPSGAKYEQYF
TRBV2,TRBJ2-2,-,TRBD2,TGTGCCAGCAGTGGGGGACTAGCGGAATTCACCGGGGAGCTGTTTTTT,CASSGGLAEFTGELFF
TRBV4-1,TRBJ2-3,-,TRBD2,TGCGCCAGCAGCCAAGGAACTAGCGGGGGCCGGGCAGATACGCAGTATTTT,CASSQGTSGGRADTQYF
TRBV4-2,TRBJ1-6,-,-,TGTGCCAGCAGCCAAGGGAGGAGGAGCTCCTATAATTCACCCCTCCACTTT,CASSQGRRSSYNSPLHF
TRBV15,TRBJ2-1,few,TRBD2,TGTGCCACCAGCGGAAGCGGGGGGCCCAACAATGAGCAGTTCTTC,CATSGSGGPNNEQFF
TRBV5-6,TRBJ1-5,-,-,TGTGCCAGCAGCAGACTGGGAGAGGGTTCTAATCAGCCCCAGCATTTT,CASSRLGEGSNQPQHF
TRBV11-3,TRBJ2-2,-,TRBD1,TGTGCCAGCAGCCCCGGGACAGCCTACACCGGGGAGCTGTTTTTT,CASSPGTAYTGELFF
TRBV4-3,TRBJ2-3,-,TRBD2,TGCGCCAGCAGCCAAGACGGGACTAGCGGGGGAGATACGCAGTATTTT,CASSQDGTSGGDTQYF
TRBV28,TRBJ2-7,-,-,TGTGCCAGCAGTTCCCAGACCTACGAGCAGTACTTC,CASSSQTYEQYF
TRBV6-1,TRBJ2-1,-,-,TGTGCCAGCAGTGAAGCGGAGAACGGACAATACTACAATGAGCAGTTCTTC,CASSEAENGQYYNEQFF
TRBV5-1,TRBJ2-3,-,-,TGCGCCAGCAGCTTTCACCGGGAGAAAACAGATACGCAGTATTTT,CASSFHREKTDTQYF
TRBV14,TRBJ2-7,once,-,TGTGCCAGCAGCCAAAGACGCGACTTAGCGGCCCCCTACGAGCAGTACTTC,CASSQRRDLAAPYEQYF
TRBV13,TRBJ1-2,-,TRBD1,TGTGCCAGCAGCCTCAATTACGACAGGGTGACCCGAGCTAACTATGGCTACACCTTC,CASSLNYDRVTRANYGYTF
TRBV7-3,TRBJ2-7,-,-,TGTGCCAGCAGCTCTAAGGTGATAGCTCCGTGGCTCTACGAGCAGTACTTC,CASSSKVIAPWLYEQYF
TRBV28,TRBJ2-3,-,TRBD1,TGTGCCAGCAGTCTACAGGGGGCTATCACAGATACGCAGTATTTT,CASSLQGAITDTQYF
TRBV12-5,TRBJ1-5,-,TRBD1,TGTGCTAGTGGTCATAGTGACTCGGGGGGACAGGGACATCAGCCCCAGCATTTT,CASGHSDSGGQGHQPQHF
TRBV5-1,TRBJ2-7,-,-,TGCGCCAGCAGCTTGGCGGGGGTTTACGAGCAGTACTTC,CASSLAGVYEQYF
TRBV4-3,TRBJ2-3,-,TRBD2,TGCGCCAGCAGCCAAGACCCCCTAGCGGGGGGCACAGATACGCAGTATTTT,CASSQDPLAGGTDTQYF
TRBV7-9,TRBJ1-4,-,-,TGTGCCAGCAGCCCCGCGGAGGGCGGTAATGAAAAACTGTTTTTT,CASSPAEGGNEKLFF